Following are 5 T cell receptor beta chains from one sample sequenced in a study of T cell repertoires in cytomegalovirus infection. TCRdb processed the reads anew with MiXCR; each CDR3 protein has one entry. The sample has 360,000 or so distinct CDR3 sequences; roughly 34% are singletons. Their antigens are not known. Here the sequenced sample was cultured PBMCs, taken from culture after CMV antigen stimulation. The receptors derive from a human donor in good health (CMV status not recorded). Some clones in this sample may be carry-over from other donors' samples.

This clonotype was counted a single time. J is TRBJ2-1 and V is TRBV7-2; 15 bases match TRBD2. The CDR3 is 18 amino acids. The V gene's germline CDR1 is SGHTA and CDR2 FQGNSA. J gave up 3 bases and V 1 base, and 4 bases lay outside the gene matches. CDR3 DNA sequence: TGTGCCAGCAGCTTAGAAGGGACTAGCGGGAGGTACTACAATGAGCAGTTCTTC. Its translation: CASSLEGTSGRYYNEQFF.

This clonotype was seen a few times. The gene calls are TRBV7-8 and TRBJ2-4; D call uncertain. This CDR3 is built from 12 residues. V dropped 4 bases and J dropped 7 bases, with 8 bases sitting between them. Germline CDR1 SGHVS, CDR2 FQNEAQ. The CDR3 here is CASSSYSNIQYF. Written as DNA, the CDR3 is TGTGCCAGCAGCTCATATTCGAACATTCAGTACTTC.

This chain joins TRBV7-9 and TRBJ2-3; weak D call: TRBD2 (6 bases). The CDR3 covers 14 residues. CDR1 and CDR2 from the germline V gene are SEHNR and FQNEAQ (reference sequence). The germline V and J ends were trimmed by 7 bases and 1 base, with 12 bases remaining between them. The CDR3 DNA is TGTGCCAGCACCTTTCCGGGAGGCACAGATACGCAGTATTTT. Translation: CASTFPGGTDTQYF.

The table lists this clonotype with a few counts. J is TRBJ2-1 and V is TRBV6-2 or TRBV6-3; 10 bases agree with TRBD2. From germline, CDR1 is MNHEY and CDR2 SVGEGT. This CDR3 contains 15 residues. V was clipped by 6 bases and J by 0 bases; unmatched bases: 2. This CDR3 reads CASRPSGSSYNEQFF. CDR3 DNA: TGTGCCAGCAGACCTAGCGGGAGCTCCTACAATGAGCAGTTCTTC.

CDR3 DNA sequence: TGCAGTGCCACAGGGGGCTCTAACTATGGCTACACCTTC. It is translated as CSATGGSNYGYTF. The chain has TRBV20-1 and TRBJ1-2, with 9 positions matching TRBD1. The trim removed 6 bases at V and 0 bases at J, leaving 2 bases unmatched. This CDR3 has 13 residues. Per the germline V gene, CDR1 is DFQATT and CDR2 is SNEGSKA (reference sequence).